These 25 T cell receptor beta chains were all obtained from the same sample, sequenced in a study of blood T cell repertoires in COVID-19. The data were produced by immunoSEQ multiplex PCR, yet TCRdb's version contains in-frame clones alone and is incomplete. In the table there are 45,000 to 60,000 clones, almost 80% of which are singletons. The sample was PBMCs or T cells enriched from blood (not recorded which). These TCRs come from a woman in her fifties or sixties with acute COVID-19.

The chain combines TRBV9 with TRBJ2-7, with 9 bases aligning to TRBD1. V trimming: 2 bases; J trimming: 2 bases; junction bases outside the gene matches: 5. Germline loops: CDR1 SGDLS, CDR2 YYNGEE. CDR3 length: 15 amino acids. The CDR3 reads CASSVGTGITYEQYF. In nucleotides, the CDR3 is TGTGCCAGCAGCGTTGGGACAGGGATCACCTACGAGCAGTACTTC.

The chain recombines TRBV7-2 with TRBJ2-1, with a tentative D call TRBD2 (5 bases). The CDR3 is made up of 15 amino acids. The germline V and J ends were trimmed by 5 bases and 5 bases, with 16 bases remaining between them. The germline V gene has CDR1 SGHTA and CDR2 FQGNSA. CDR3: CASSPTTTLHNEQFF. The DNA of the CDR3 is TGTGCCAGCAGCCCGACTACCACCCTACACAATGAGCAGTTCTTC.

J is TRBJ2-2 and V is TRBV5-6; 12 bases align to TRBD2. The germline V gene has CDR1 SGHDT and CDR2 YYEEEE. This CDR3 is 16 amino acids long. Trimming took 0 bases from V and 6 from J; bases not matched to a gene: 3. The CDR3 DNA reads as TGTGCCAGCAGCTTGGGACTAGCGGGGGCGGCCGGGGAGCTGTTTTTT. It codes for CASSLGLAGAAGELFF.

The V and J genes are TRBV10-3 and TRBJ2-7; D remains ambiguous. Germline V gene sequence: CDR1 ENHRY, CDR2 SYGVKD. V dropped 4 bases and J dropped 4 bases, with 5 bases sitting between them. The length of the CDR3 is 11 residues. In nucleotides, the CDR3 is TGTGCCATCAGTGCACAGTACGAGCAGTACTTC. Translation gives CAISAQYEQYF.

This clone is a singleton in its sample. CDR3: CATPGHTTDTQYF. The CDR3 DNA follows: TGTGCCACCCCGGGACATACCACAGATACGCAGTATTTT. The chain uses TRBV3-1 (or the pseudogene TRBV3-2) and TRBJ2-3; possible D gene TRBD1, 6 bases. The CDR3 spans 13 residues. Germline loops: CDR1 LGHDT, CDR2 YNNKEL (reference sequence). Trimming removed 10 bases from V and 2 bases from J, with 13 bases in between.

This chain joins TRBV28 and TRBJ1-4, with 7 bases that match TRBD1. Germline V CDR1 and CDR2: MDHEN, SYDVKM. V was clipped by 8 bases and J by 8 bases; unmatched bases: 11. The CDR3 runs 14 residues. CDR3 sequence reads: CASLGTGAGEKLFF. The CDR3 bases are TGTGCCAGCCTGGGTACAGGGGCTGGGGAAAAACTGTTTTTT.

The chain has TRBV18 and TRBJ2-7; 7 bases agree with TRBD1. This CDR3 comprises 16 residues. The V and J ends lost 3 bases and 0 bases, in that order; junction bases with no gene match: 8. Germline CDR1 is KGHSH and CDR2 is LQKENI. DNA of the CDR3: TGTGCCAGCTCACCGTCCGTGGGACAGAGCTCCTACGAGCAGTACTTC. Encoded protein: CASSPSVGQSSYEQYF.

This clone was counted only a few times. J is TRBJ2-5 and V is TRBV5-1, with 11 nucleotides matching TRBD2. This CDR3 contains 16 residues. Germline V lookup: CDR1 SGHRS, CDR2 YFSETQ. V dropped 4 bases and J dropped 5; count of bases not matched to a gene: 10. Here the CDR3 reads CASSLQVAGGPETQYF. The CDR3 bases are TGCGCCAGCAGCCTCCAGGTAGCGGGGGGGCCGGAGACCCAGTACTTC.

The V and J genes are TRBV11-3 and TRBJ2-2, with 15 bases identical to TRBD2. Germline CDR1 and CDR2: SGHNT and YENEEA. The CDR3 length is 16 residues. Trimming removed 4 bases from V and 6 bases from J; junction bases left unmatched: 3. In nucleotides, the CDR3 is TGTGCCAGCAGCTACGGGACTAGCGGGGGGTCCGGGGAGCTGTTTTTT. It encodes CASSYGTSGGSGELFF.

This clone appeared a few times. This chain joins TRBV11-1 and TRBJ2-4; D is perhaps TRBD2 (5 bases). The germline CDR1 and CDR2 sequences are SGHAT and FQDESV (reference sequence). This CDR3 contains 15 residues. Trimming took off 8 bases at V and 3 bases at J, with 17 bases between the two ends. The CDR3 nucleotides read TGTGCCAGCGGCACCCTAAACGAGGGCAAAAACATTCAGTACTTC. It codes for CASGTLNEGKNIQYF.

J is TRBJ2-1 and V is TRBV28, with no clear D. This CDR3 contains 15 residues. Trimming shortened V by 4 bases and J by 7 bases, and 17 bases separated the two germline ends. From germline, CDR1 is MDHEN and CDR2 SYDVKM. Here the CDR3 reads CASSSVHQPRNEQFF. Here the CDR3 DNA reads TGTGCCAGCAGTTCCGTACACCAACCAAGAAATGAGCAGTTCTTC.

The rearrangement links TRBV2 to TRBJ1-1; D is undetermined. The V gene's germline CDR1 is SNHLY and CDR2 FYNNEI. The CDR3 is 12 amino acids. V dropped 5 bases and J dropped 1 base, with 5 bases sitting between them. Here the CDR3 reads CASSIQNTEAFF. CDR3 bases: TGTGCCAGCAGTATACAGAACACTGAAGCTTTCTTT.

The V gene is TRBV12-3 or TRBV12-4, the J gene TRBJ1-2, with D perhaps TRBD1 (5 bases). The CDR3 sequence is 13 residues long. V shed 5 bases and J shed 4 bases, with 11 bases lying between them. The CDR3 here is CASSRTGGYGYTF. Written as DNA, the CDR3 is TGTGCCAGCAGTCGTACAGGCGGCTATGGCTACACCTTC.

V usage is TRBV7-9 and J usage is TRBJ1-1; 8 positions agree with TRBD1. This CDR3 is 16 amino acids long. CDR1 and CDR2 (germline): SEHNR, FQNEAQ (reference sequence). V dropped 6 bases and J dropped 3; count of bases not matched to a gene: 12. The CDR3 DNA reads as TGTGCCAGCAGTTCGACAGGGGCAAGAAGGGACACTGAAGCTTTCTTT. Translated: CASSSTGARRDTEAFF.

This chain joins TRBV5-1 and TRBJ2-5; 7 positions match TRBD1. Germline V CDR1 and CDR2: SGHRS, YFSETQ. The CDR3 is 14 amino acids. V gave up 4 bases and J gave up 3 bases; unmatched junction bases: 6. The CDR3 here is CASSPQGVKETQYF. CDR3 sequence (DNA): TGCGCCAGCAGCCCGCAGGGGGTCAAAGAGACCCAGTACTTC. Drawing the rest from reference TRBV5-1 and TRBJ2-5, the complete variable domain is KAGVTQTPRYLIKTRGQQVTLSCSPISGHRSVSWYQQTPGQGLQFLFEYFSETQRNKGNFPGRFSGRQFSNSRSEMNVSTLELGDSALYLCASSPQGVKETQYFGPGTRLLVL.

CDR3 residues: CASTPGTGGFEKLFF. Here the CDR3 DNA reads TGTGCCAGTACCCCCGGGACAGGGGGCTTTGAAAAACTGTTTTTT. The rearrangement joins TRBV19 to TRBJ1-4, with TRBD1 identical over 12 bases. This CDR3 region has 15 residues. Germline V lookup: CDR1 LNHDA, CDR2 SQIVND (reference sequence). The J segment lost 7 bases and the V segment lost 7 bases, leaving 7 bases of the junction unmatched.

The V and J genes are TRBV6-1 and TRBJ1-2; 7 bases match TRBD1. The V gene end was trimmed by 3 bases and the J gene end by 4 bases; junction bases not matched to a gene: 11. The CDR3 is 16 residues long. Germline assignment: CDR1 MNHNS and CDR2 SASEGT. The CDR3 loop reads CASSEAGQVEVYGYTF. For the CDR3, the DNA is TGTGCCAGCAGTGAGGCCGGACAGGTTGAAGTCTATGGCTACACCTTC.

The chain carries TRBV5-5 and TRBJ1-4; D might be TRBD1 (5 bases). Germline values: CDR1 SGHKS, CDR2 YYEKEE (reference sequence). The CDR3 extends over 18 amino acids. V lost 2 bases and J 4 bases, leaving 21 bases between the germline ends. Written as DNA, the CDR3 is TGTGCCAGCAGCTTTGGAAGGGCTCTCGGGGGAGTTAATGAAAAACTGTTTTTT. Amino acid sequence: CASSFGRALGGVNEKLFF.

The chain recombines TRBV6-5 with TRBJ1-2, with TRBD1 matching 12 bases. The germline V gene encodes CDR1 MNHEY and CDR2 SVGAGI. The CDR3 is made up of 14 amino acids. V was pared by 7 bases and J by 8 bases, with 8 bases of the junction left unmatched. In DNA form, the CDR3 reads TGTGCCAGCATCGCCGGCGGGACAGGGGGCGGCTACACCTTC. This codes for CASIAGGTGGGYTF.

CDR3: CASSKQGAKETQYF. DNA of the CDR3: TGTGCCAGCAGTAAGCAGGGGGCAAAAGAGACCCAGTACTTC. This chain connects TRBV6-2 or TRBV6-3 to TRBJ2-5; 8 bases fit TRBD1. The CDR3 length is 14 residues. J was trimmed by 3 bases and V by 5 bases; bases with no gene match: 5. Germline CDR1 and CDR2: MNHEY and SVGEGT.

The V gene is TRBV11-2, the J gene TRBJ2-1; 7 bases are a match to TRBD2. The junction had 7 bases not matched to a gene; V was cut back by 5 bases and J by 9 bases. The CDR3 spans 13 residues. CDR1 is SGHAT and CDR2 is FQNNGV in the germline V gene. The CDR3 spells CASSIDWGGEQFF. The CDR3 nucleotides read TGTGCCAGCAGCATTGACTGGGGGGGTGAGCAGTTCTTC.

The chain carries TRBV14 and TRBJ2-5; the D gene is possibly TRBD2 (5 bases). There are 17 residues in the CDR3. With 0 bases removed from V and 5 bases from J, the gap between germline ends came to 19 bases. The germline gives CDR1 SGHDN, CDR2 FVKESK. The CDR3 DNA follows: TGTGCCAGCAGCCAAGATCAATCGGGCTTCAGGAGGGAGACCCAGTACTTC. The encoded protein is CASSQDQSGFRRETQYF. Full variable domain (missing parts from reference TRBV14 and TRBJ2-5): EAGVTQFPSHSVIEKGQTVTLRCDPISGHDNLYWYRRVMGKEIKFLLHFVKESKQDESGMPNNRFLAERTGGTYSTLKVQPAELEDSGVYFCASSQDQSGFRRETQYFGPGTRLLVL.

CDR3 loop: CASSTGSYGEAFF. Written as DNA, the CDR3 is TGTGCCAGTTCGACGGGGTCTTATGGTGAAGCTTTCTTT. This chain joins TRBV6-5 and TRBJ1-1; D remains ambiguous. Trimming shortened V by 9 bases and J by 7 bases, and 18 bases separated the two germline ends. This CDR3 comprises 13 residues. CDR1 and CDR2 from the germline V gene are MNHEY and SVGAGI.

This sequence joins TRBV2 and TRBJ1-6; 9 bases map to TRBD1. The germline CDR1 and CDR2 sequences are SNHLY and FYNNEI. The CDR3 loop spans 15 amino acids. Trimming at V came to 0 bases and at J to 8 bases, leaving 2 bases not matched to a gene. This CDR3 is CASSEAGQGHSPLHF. CDR3 DNA: TGTGCCAGCAGTGAAGCGGGACAGGGTCATTCACCCCTCCACTTT.

CDR3 DNA: TGTGCCAGCAGCTTAGTACAGGGCCTCTACAATGAGCAGTTCTTC. It is translated as CASSLVQGLYNEQFF. The rearrangement joins TRBV7-9 to TRBJ2-1, with a weak D call TRBD1 (6 bases). This CDR3 is built from 15 residues. Germline V lookup: CDR1 SEHNR, CDR2 FQNEAQ (reference sequence). The V end was cut by 1 base, the J end by 3 bases, with 10 bases between.